The sequence of this T cell receptor (beta chain) was determined in a study of blood T cell repertoires in COVID-19. The table came from immunoSEQ multiplex PCR; TCRdb's copy has only in-frame clones and leaves some out. The sample lists tens of thousands of clones; about four fifths were seen once. Germline V gene data show CDR1 as SGHDT and CDR2 as YYEEEE. The CDR3 is 14 residues long. V lost 3 bases, J lost 5 bases, and 14 bases lay in between. The chain joins TRBV5-6 to TRBJ1-1; the D gene is possibly TRBD1 (5 bases). Sequencing was carried out using peripheral blood. The receptor was derived from a man aged 50-59 years with COVID-19, enrolled during active disease. CDR3 in amino acids: CASSSSGFGTEAFF. The CDR3 nucleotides are TGTGCCAGCAGCTCATCAGGGTTTGGGACTGAAGCTTTCTTT.